The rows below give T cell receptor beta chains drawn from one sample of a study of CD8 T cells in ankylosing spondylitis. TCRdb independently ran MiXCR on the 5' RACE reads; one entry per CDR3 protein. The table lists over 400,000 distinct CDR3 sequences, roughly 27% of them singletons. The sample taken for sequencing was blood, either unsorted or a sorted T cell fraction (not recorded which). The receptor source for this set is a male donor with ankylosing spondylitis. Each CDR3 is given with its conserved first and last residue. D genes are given only for firm matches. Clone size is shown for a subset of rows, as once, few, many or a class of expanded clone.

TRBV19	TRBD1	once	TRBJ2-2	TGTGCCAGTAGTACTGCCGGGACAGGGAACACCGGGGAGCTGTTTTTT	CASSTAGTGNTGELFF
TRBV29-1	TRBD1	.	TRBJ1-4	TGCAGCGCCTCCCCAGGGGGTCCTAATGAAAAACTGTTTTTT	CSASPGGPNEKLFF
TRBV12-3/TRBV12-4	TRBD2	.	TRBJ2-1	TGTGCCAGCAGTGTTAGCGGGAGGGCCTTCGATGAGCAGTTCTTC	CASSVSGRAFDEQFF
TRBV12-3/TRBV12-4	.	many	TRBJ1-1	TGTGCCAGCAGTTTTCCGCCAGGGCTGGCTTTCTTT	CASSFPPGLAFF
TRBV18	TRBD1	.	TRBJ2-2	TGTGCCAGCTCACCAAGACAGGGGCTGAACACCGGGGAGCTGTTTTTT	CASSPRQGLNTGELFF
TRBV20-1	TRBD1	.	TRBJ1-2	TGCAGTGCTAGAGGAAGGTCAGGGGGCTATGGCTACACCTTC	CSARGRSGGYGYTF
TRBV20-1	.	.	TRBJ1-2	TGCAGTGCCTTCCCCCAGGGCAACTATGGCTACACCTTC	CSAFPQGNYGYTF
TRBV5-1	.	many	TRBJ2-4	TGCGCCAGCAGCTCAGGGGCCTCAATTCAAAACATTCAGTACTTC	CASSSGASIQNIQYF
TRBV5-1	TRBD1	.	TRBJ2-5	TGCGCCAGCACCTTAACAGGGACAGCGGAGACCCAGTACTTC	CASTLTGTAETQYF
TRBV4-2	TRBD1	few	TRBJ1-4	TGTGCCAGCAGCCTCCAGACAGGGGAGGTTGAAAAACTGTTTTTT	CASSLQTGEVEKLFF
TRBV29-1	.	.	TRBJ2-2	TGCAGCGTGGGGAGAGAGAACACCGGGGAGCTGTTTTTT	CSVGRENTGELFF
TRBV5-1	.	once	TRBJ1-1	TGCGCCAGCAGCGTCTATCTTGACACTGAAGCTTTCTTT	CASSVYLDTEAFF
TRBV12-3/TRBV12-4	.	.	TRBJ1-4	TGTGCCAGCAGTTTTTCAGGGACTTCGGAAAAACTGTTTTTT	CASSFSGTSEKLFF
TRBV12-3/TRBV12-4	.	.	TRBJ2-1	TGTGCCAGCAGTTTCCGGACCCAACTAAATGAGCAGTTCTTC	CASSFRTQLNEQFF
TRBV5-1	.	.	TRBJ2-1	TGCGCCAGCAGCGAAGCGACAGGAATTGGCGGGCAGTTCTTC	CASSEATGIGGQFF
TRBV20-1	TRBD2	.	TRBJ2-1	TGCAGTGCTAGAGCGCCGGGACTAGCGGGAGGGAGTAAGGCCTACAATGAGCAGTTCTTC	CSARAPGLAGGSKAYNEQFF
TRBV5-6	.	.	TRBJ2-1	TGTGCCAGCAGCTCCGGAGGGGCCCTGTTCTACAATGAGCAGTTCTTC	CASSSGGALFYNEQFF
TRBV2	.	.	TRBJ2-3	TGTGCCAGCATTTGGGCGGGGCGAGCCAACACAGATACGCAGTATTTT	CASIWAGRANTDTQYF
TRBV18	TRBD1	few	TRBJ1-1	TGTGCCAGCTCACCGCGATCGACAGGGGGCAAGATATTGGAAGCTTTCTTT	CASSPRSTGGKILEAFF
TRBV12-3/TRBV12-4	TRBD2	few	TRBJ2-1	TGTGCCAGCAGTTTTGGAGCGGGAGAGCAGTTCTTC	CASSFGAGEQFF
TRBV29-1	.	many	TRBJ2-5	TGCAGCGTTGGGCAGGGGGGAGAGACCCAGTACTTC	CSVGQGGETQYF
TRBV20-1	.	few	TRBJ2-3	TGCAGTGCTAGCCCACCTAATGTAGGCACAGATACGCAGTATTTT	CSASPPNVGTDTQYF
TRBV12-3/TRBV12-4	.	.	TRBJ1-3	TGTGCCAGCAGTTTTGGCGCAGTCTCTGGAAACACCATATATTTT	CASSFGAVSGNTIYF
TRBV24-1	.	few	TRBJ2-7	TGTGCCACCGAGTCAACGGTGGACGAGCAGTACTTC	CATESTVDEQYF
TRBV5-6	TRBD1	.	TRBJ2-5	TGTGCCAGCAGCTTGTTCCTCGGGGAACAGGGGGAGGAGACCCAGTACTTC	CASSLFLGEQGEETQYF
TRBV7-2	.	once	TRBJ2-5	TGTGCCAGCAGCTCCCTCGTGGGGTCTGGAGAGACCCAGTACTTC	CASSSLVGSGETQYF
TRBV29-1	.	.	TRBJ2-1	TGCAGAGGTGGGGTAGCGGTCAATGAGCAGTTCTTC	CRGGVAVNEQFF
TRBV19	.	.	TRBJ2-3	TGTGCCAGTAGCGAAACGGGAGCCGGGGATACGCAGTATTTT	CASSETGAGDTQYF
TRBV7-2	TRBD2	.	TRBJ2-3	TGTGCCAGCAGCTTCGGACTAGCGGGAAGGGTAGATACGCAGTATTTT	CASSFGLAGRVDTQYF